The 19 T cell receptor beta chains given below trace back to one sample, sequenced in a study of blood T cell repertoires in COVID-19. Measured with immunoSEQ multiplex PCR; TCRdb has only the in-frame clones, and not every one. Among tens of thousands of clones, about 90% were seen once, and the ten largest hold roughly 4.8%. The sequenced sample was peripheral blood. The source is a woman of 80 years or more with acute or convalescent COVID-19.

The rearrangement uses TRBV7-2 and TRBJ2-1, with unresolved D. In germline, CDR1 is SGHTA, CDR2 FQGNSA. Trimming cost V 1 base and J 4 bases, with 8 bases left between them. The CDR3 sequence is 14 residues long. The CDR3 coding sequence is TGTGCCAGCAGCTTAGGTCGCAGGTACAATGAGCAGTTCTTC. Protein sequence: CASSLGRRYNEQFF. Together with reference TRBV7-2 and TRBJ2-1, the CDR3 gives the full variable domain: GAGVSQSPSNKVTEKGKDVELRCDPISGHTALYWYRQSLGQGLEFLIYFQGNSAPDKSGLPSDRFSAERTGGSVSTLTIQRTQQEDSAVYLCASSLGRRYNEQFFGPGTRLTVL.

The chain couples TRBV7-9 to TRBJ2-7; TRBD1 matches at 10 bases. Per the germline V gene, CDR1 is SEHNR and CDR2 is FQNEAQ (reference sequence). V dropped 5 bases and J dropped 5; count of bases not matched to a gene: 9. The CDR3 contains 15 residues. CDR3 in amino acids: CASSRGQGRFDEQYF. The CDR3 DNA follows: TGTGCCAGCAGCCGGGGACAGGGGCGGTTCGACGAGCAGTACTTC.

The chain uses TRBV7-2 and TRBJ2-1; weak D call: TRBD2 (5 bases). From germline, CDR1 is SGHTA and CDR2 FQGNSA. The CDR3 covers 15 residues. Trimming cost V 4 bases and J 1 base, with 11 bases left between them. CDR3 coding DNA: TGTGCCAGCAGCTCGACTCCGGGATCCTACAATGAGCAGTTCTTC. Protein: CASSSTPGSYNEQFF.

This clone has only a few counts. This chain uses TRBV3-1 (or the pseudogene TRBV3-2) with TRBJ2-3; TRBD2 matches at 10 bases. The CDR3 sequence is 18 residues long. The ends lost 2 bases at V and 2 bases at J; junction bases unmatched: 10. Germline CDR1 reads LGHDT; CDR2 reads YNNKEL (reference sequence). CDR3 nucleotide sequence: TGTGCCAGCAGCCAATCACGGAGAGCGGGAGGGACCACAGATACGCAGTATTTT. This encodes CASSQSRRAGGTTDTQYF.

CDR3 loop: CARPTGGRYEQYF. CDR3 nucleotides: TGTGCCAGGCCGACAGGGGGCAGATACGAGCAGTACTTC. The chain combines TRBV27 with TRBJ2-7; 10 nucleotides line up with TRBD1. The CDR3 length is 13 residues. The germline gives CDR1 MNHEY, CDR2 SMNVEV (reference sequence). The junction had 6 bases not matched to a gene; V was cut back by 9 bases and J by 4 bases.

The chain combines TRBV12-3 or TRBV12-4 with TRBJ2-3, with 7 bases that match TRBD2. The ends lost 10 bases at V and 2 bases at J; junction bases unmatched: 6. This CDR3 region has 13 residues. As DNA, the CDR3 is TGTGCCACCACTCGGGACTACACAGATACGCAGTATTTT. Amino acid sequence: CATTRDYTDTQYF.

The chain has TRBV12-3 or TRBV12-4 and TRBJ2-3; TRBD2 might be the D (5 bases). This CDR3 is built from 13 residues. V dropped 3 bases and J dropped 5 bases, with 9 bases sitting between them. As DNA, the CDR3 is TGTGCCAGCAGTTTGGACTGGGGAGATACGCAGTATTTT. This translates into CASSLDWGDTQYF.

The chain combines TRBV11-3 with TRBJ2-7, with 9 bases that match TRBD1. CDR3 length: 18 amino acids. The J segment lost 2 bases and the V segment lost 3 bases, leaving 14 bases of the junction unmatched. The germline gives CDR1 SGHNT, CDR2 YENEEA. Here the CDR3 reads CASSLALPGQGKAYEQYF. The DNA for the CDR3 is TGTGCCAGCAGCTTGGCGCTACCGGGACAGGGAAAAGCCTACGAGCAGTACTTC.

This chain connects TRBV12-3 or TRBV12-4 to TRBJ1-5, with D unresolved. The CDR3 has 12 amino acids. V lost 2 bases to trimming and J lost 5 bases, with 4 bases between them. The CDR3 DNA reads TGTGCCAGCAGTTTATCCGATCAGCCCCAGCATTTT. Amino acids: CASSLSDQPQHF.

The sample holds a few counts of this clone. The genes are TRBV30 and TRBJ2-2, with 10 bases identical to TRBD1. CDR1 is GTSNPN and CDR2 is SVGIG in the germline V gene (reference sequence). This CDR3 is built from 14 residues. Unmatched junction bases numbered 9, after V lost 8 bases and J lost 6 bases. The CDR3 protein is CANRDRGGSGELFF. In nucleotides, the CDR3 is TGTGCCAACCGGGACAGGGGAGGGTCCGGGGAGCTGTTTTTT.

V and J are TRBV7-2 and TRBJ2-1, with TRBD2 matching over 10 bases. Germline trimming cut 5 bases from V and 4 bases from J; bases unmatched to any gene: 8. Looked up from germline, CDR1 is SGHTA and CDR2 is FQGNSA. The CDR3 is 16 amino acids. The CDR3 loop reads CASSPPSGGRYNEQFF. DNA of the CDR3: TGTGCCAGCAGCCCCCCTAGCGGGGGCCGGTACAATGAGCAGTTCTTC.

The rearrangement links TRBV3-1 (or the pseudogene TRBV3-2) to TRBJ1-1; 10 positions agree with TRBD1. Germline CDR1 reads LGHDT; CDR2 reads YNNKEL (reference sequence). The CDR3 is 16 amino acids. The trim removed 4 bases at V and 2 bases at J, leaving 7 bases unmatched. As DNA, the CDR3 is TGTGCCAGCAGCCCCAGTGGGACAGGGGCAAACACTGAAGCTTTCTTT. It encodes CASSPSGTGANTEAFF.

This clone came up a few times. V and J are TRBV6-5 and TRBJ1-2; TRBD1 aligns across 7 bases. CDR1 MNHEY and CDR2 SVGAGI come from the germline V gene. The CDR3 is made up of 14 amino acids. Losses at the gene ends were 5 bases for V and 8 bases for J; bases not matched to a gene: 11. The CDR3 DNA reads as TGTGCCAGCAGTCCCTCCGGGACAGTTTTGGGCTACACCTTC. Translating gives CASSPSGTVLGYTF.

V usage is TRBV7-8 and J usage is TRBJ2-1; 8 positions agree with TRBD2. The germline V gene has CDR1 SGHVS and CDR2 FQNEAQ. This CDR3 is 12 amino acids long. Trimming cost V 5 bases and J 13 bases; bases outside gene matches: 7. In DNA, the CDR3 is TGTGCCAGCAGCCCCGGGACTAGGACTCAGTTCTTC. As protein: CASSPGTRTQFF.

CDR3 bases: TGTGCCAGCAGGCCCCGGACTAGCGGGGGGGAGGATACGCAGTATTTT. Translation gives CASRPRTSGGEDTQYF. The chain links TRBV6-6 to TRBJ2-3; 15 bases fit TRBD2. Looked up from germline, CDR1 is MNHNY and CDR2 is SVGAGI (reference sequence). The CDR3 contains 16 residues. Trimming took 6 bases from V and 6 from J; bases not matched to a gene: 7.

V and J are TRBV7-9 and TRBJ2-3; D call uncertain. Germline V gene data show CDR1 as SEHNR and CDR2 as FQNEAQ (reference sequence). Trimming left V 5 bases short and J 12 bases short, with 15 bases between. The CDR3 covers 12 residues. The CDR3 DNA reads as TGTGCCAGCAGCAACCTAAAACTCGATCAGTATTTT. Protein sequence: CASSNLKLDQYF.

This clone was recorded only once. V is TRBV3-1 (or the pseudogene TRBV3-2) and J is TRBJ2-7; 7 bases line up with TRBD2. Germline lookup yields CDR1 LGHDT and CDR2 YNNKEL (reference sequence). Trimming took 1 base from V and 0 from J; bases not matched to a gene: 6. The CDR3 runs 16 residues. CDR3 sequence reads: CASSQAPSGPSYEQYF. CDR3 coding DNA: TGTGCCAGCAGCCAAGCCCCTAGCGGACCCTCCTACGAGCAGTACTTC.

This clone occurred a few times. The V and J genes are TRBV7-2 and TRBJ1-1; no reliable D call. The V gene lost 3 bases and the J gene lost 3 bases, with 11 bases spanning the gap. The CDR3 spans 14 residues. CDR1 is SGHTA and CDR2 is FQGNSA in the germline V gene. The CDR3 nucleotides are TGTGCCAGCAGCTTTCGATATCGGGACACTGAAGCTTTCTTT. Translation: CASSFRYRDTEAFF.

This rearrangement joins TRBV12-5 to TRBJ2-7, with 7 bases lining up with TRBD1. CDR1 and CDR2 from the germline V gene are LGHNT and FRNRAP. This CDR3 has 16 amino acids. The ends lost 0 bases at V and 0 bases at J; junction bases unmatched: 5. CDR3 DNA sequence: TGTGCTAGTGGTTTGGTACTCGGGACAGCCTCCTACGAGCAGTACTTC. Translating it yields CASGLVLGTASYEQYF.